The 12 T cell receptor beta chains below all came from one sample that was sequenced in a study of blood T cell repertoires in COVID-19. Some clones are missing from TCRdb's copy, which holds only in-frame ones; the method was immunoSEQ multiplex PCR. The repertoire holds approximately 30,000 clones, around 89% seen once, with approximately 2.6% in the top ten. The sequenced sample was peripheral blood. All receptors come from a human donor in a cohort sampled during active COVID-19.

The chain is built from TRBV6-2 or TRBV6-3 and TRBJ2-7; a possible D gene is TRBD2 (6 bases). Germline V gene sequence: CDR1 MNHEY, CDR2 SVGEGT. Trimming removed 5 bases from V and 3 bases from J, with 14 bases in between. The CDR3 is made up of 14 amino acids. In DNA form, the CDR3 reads TGTGCCAGCAGTCGGACTGACGGGGGCTACGAGCAGTACTTC. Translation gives CASSRTDGGYEQYF.

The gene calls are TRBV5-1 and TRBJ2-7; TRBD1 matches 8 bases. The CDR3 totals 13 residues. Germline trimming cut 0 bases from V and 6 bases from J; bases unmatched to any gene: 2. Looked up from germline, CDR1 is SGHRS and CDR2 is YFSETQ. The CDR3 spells CASSLEQGGEQYF. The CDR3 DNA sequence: TGCGCCAGCAGCTTGGAACAGGGGGGCGAGCAGTACTTC.

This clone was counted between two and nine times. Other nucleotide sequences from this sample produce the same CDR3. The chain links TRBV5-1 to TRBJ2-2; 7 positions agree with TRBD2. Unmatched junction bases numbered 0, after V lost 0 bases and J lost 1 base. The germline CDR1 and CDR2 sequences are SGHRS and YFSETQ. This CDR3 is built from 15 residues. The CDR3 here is CASSLAGGNTGELFF. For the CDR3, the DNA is TGCGCCAGCAGCTTGGCGGGGGGGAACACCGGGGAGCTGTTTTTT.

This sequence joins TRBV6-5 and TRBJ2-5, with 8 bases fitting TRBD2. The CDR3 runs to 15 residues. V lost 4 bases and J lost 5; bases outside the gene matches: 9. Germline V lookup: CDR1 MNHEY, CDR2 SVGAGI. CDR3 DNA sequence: TGTGCCAGCAGTTCTGCGGGGGGCCTTCGGGAGACCCAGTACTTC. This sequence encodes CASSSAGGLRETQYF.

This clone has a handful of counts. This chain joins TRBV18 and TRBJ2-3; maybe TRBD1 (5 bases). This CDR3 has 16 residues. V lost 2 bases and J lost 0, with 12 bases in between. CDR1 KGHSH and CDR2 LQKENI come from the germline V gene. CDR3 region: CASSPAPTVSTDTQYF. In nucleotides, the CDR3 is TGTGCCAGCTCACCAGCCCCGACAGTTAGCACAGATACGCAGTATTTT. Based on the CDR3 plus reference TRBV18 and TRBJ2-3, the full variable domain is NAGVMQNPRHLVRRRGQEARLRCSPMKGHSHVYWYRQLPEEGLKFMVYLQKENIIDESGMPKERFSAEFPKEGPSILRIQQVVRGDSAAYFCASSPAPTVSTDTQYFGPGTRLTVL.

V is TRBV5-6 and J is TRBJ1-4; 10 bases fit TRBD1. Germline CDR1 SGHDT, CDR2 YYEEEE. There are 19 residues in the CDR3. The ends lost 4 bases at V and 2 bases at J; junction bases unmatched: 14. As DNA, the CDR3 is TGTGCCAGCAGCCCTGATGGGACAGGGGTAAAGGCGACTAATGAAAAACTGTTTTTT. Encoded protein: CASSPDGTGVKATNEKLFF.

In nucleotides, the CDR3 is TGTGCCAGCAGTTTAGTAGGGACAGCCCTTGGAGCCAAAAACATTCAGTACTTC. This codes for CASSLVGTALGAKNIQYF. This sequence joins TRBV28 and TRBJ2-4, with TRBD1 matching 7 bases. Germline CDR1 reads MDHEN; CDR2 reads SYDVKM. The CDR3 has 18 residues. J was trimmed by 0 bases and V by 2 bases; bases with no gene match: 10.

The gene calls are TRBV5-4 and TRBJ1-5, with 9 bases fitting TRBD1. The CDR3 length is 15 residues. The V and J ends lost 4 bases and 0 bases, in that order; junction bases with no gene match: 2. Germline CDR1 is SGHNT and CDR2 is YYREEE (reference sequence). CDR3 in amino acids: CASSLDRGSNQPQHF. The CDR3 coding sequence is TGTGCCAGCAGCCTGGACAGGGGTAGCAATCAGCCCCAGCATTTT.

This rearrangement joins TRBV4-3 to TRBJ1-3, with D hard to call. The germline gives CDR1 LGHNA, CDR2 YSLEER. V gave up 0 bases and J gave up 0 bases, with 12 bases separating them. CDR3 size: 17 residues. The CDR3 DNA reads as TGCGCCAGCAGCCAAGACACCCCGAGCTTCTCTGGAAACACCATATATTTT. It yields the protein CASSQDTPSFSGNTIYF.

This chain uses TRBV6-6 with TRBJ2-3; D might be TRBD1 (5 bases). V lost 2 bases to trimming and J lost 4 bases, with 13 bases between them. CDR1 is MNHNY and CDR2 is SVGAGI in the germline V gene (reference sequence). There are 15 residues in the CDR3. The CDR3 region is CASSYGTGDSDTQYF. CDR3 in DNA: TGTGCCAGCAGTTACGGAACAGGTGATTCAGATACGCAGTATTTT.

This chain's CDR3 is CASSSSSGRATYGYTF. Here the CDR3 DNA reads TGTGCCAGCAGTTCTAGTTCGGGCAGGGCCACCTATGGCTACACCTTC. The genes are TRBV7-2 and TRBJ1-2; possible D gene TRBD1, 5 bases. Germline loops: CDR1 SGHTA, CDR2 FQGNSA. The germline V and J ends were trimmed by 6 bases and 4 bases, with 21 bases remaining between them. The CDR3 extends over 16 amino acids.

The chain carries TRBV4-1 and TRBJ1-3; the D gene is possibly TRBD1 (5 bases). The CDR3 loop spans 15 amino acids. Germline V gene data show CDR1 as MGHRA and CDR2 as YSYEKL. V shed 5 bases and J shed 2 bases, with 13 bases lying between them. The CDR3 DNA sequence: TGCGCCAGCAGCTCTCGGCAGGACACTGGAAACACCATATATTTT. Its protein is CASSSRQDTGNTIYF.